The 30 T cell receptor beta chains below all came from one sample that was sequenced in a study of blood T cell repertoires in COVID-19. Repertoires were generated with immunoSEQ multiplex PCR, while TCRdb's copy carries only in-frame clones and drops some. The table shows tens of thousands of clones, with roughly 80% occurring only once. Material for sequencing was peripheral blood. The receptors shown here come from a human donor in a cohort sampled during active COVID-19.

The rearrangement uses TRBV28 and TRBJ1-2; D call uncertain. This CDR3 has 16 amino acids. CDR1 MDHEN and CDR2 SYDVKM come from the germline V gene. V was shortened by 6 bases and J by 3 bases, with 20 bases between the two germline ends. The DNA of the CDR3 is TGTGCCAGCAGCCTGCAGTCTCTGGGCATAGACTATGGCTACACCTTC. It codes for CASSLQSLGIDYGYTF.

This clone has more than one count but fewer than ten. The V gene is TRBV30, the J gene TRBJ2-1; 12 positions agree with TRBD2. The CDR3 loop spans 15 amino acids. Per the germline V gene, CDR1 is GTSNPN and CDR2 is SVGIG (reference sequence). Trimming cost V 1 base and J 9 bases; bases outside gene matches: 7. The CDR3 DNA follows: TGTGCCTGGAGTGGGCTAGCGGGGGGGCTGTTTGAGCAGTTCTTC. Protein: CAWSGLAGGLFEQFF.

The chain employs TRBV7-9 and TRBJ2-3; D possibly corresponds to TRBD1 (5 bases). V lost 3 bases to trimming and J lost 2 bases, with 9 bases between them. CDR1 is SEHNR and CDR2 is FQNEAQ in the germline V gene (reference sequence). The CDR3 is 14 residues long. The CDR3 bases are TGTGCCAGCAGCTTGGGGCAGACCACAGATACGCAGTATTTT. Amino acids: CASSLGQTTDTQYF.

This chain links TRBV7-6 with TRBJ2-1; possible D gene TRBD1, 6 bases. Between the trimmed V and J ends, which lost 5 bases and 14 bases, there was a span of 16 bases. In germline, CDR1 is SGHVS, CDR2 FNYEAQ. The CDR3 covers 12 residues. The DNA of the CDR3 is TGTGCCAGCAGCCCCCGGGAAGGGGGAAAGTTCTTC. This codes for CASSPREGGKFF. The complete variable domain, with remaining parts taken from reference TRBV7-6 and TRBJ2-1, reads GAGVSQSPRYKVTKRGQDVALRCDPISGHVSLYWYRQALGQGPEFLTYFNYEAQQDKSGLPNDRFSAERPEGSISTLTIQRTEQRDSAMYRCASSPREGGKFFGPGTRLTVL.

This chain links TRBV28 with TRBJ2-7; the match to TRBD2 covers 12 bases. CDR3 length equals 15 residues. The germline CDR1 and CDR2 sequences are MDHEN and SYDVKM. V trimming: 5 bases; J trimming: 4 bases; junction bases outside the gene matches: 6. CDR3 bases: TGTGCCAGCAGTAGGGGACTAGCGGGCGTATACGAGCAGTACTTC. It specifies CASSRGLAGVYEQYF.

The gene calls are TRBV5-4 and TRBJ2-7, with 11 bases that match TRBD1. The CDR3 extends over 18 amino acids. The germline V gene encodes CDR1 SGHNT and CDR2 YYREEE (reference sequence). J was trimmed by 3 bases and V by 0 bases; bases with no gene match: 11. This CDR3 is CASSLVGIVGTGGYEQYF. In DNA, the CDR3 is TGTGCCAGCAGCTTGGTAGGGATCGTGGGGACAGGGGGCTACGAGCAGTACTTC.

The genes are TRBV15 and TRBJ2-7; 7 positions agree with TRBD1. With V trimmed by 6 bases and J by 7 bases, 9 bases remained unmatched. Germline CDR1 reads LNHNV; CDR2 reads YYDKDF (reference sequence). CDR3 length: 13 residues. This CDR3 reads CATSPKGAGEQYF. The CDR3 region has the DNA TGTGCCACCAGTCCTAAGGGGGCAGGGGAGCAGTACTTC.

The chain has TRBV6-1 and TRBJ2-3; 9 bases line up with TRBD1. CDR1 is MNHNS and CDR2 is SASEGT in the germline V gene. With 3 bases clipped from V and 2 bases from J, the junction kept 9 bases outside the gene matches. The CDR3 is 17 residues long. The CDR3 here is CASSDPPGQGPTDTQYF. The CDR3 region has the DNA TGTGCCAGCAGTGACCCCCCGGGACAGGGACCCACAGATACGCAGTATTTT.

The rearrangement links TRBV29-1 to TRBJ2-5; possibly TRBD1 for D (6 bases). Trimming took 3 bases from V and 2 from J, leaving 13 bases between them. The germline V gene has CDR1 SQVTM and CDR2 ANQGSEA. The CDR3 length is 14 residues. CDR3 coding DNA: TGCAGCGTTGACCCACAGGGCCCACAAGAGACCCAGTACTTC. Translation gives CSVDPQGPQETQYF.

The chain joins TRBV10-2 to TRBJ2-7; TRBD1 might be the D (6 bases). The V end lost 6 bases, the J end lost 2 bases, and 11 bases lay between the germline ends. There are 13 residues in the CDR3. Germline assignment: CDR1 WSHSY and CDR2 SAAADI. The CDR3, as DNA: TGCGCCAGCAGACGGGACACCCCCTACGAGCAGTACTTC. It is translated as CASRRDTPYEQYF.

This chain links TRBV5-5 with TRBJ1-3, with D perhaps matching TRBD1 (5 bases). This CDR3 is 16 amino acids long. V was trimmed by 4 bases and J by 3 bases, leaving 17 bases between them. The germline V gene has CDR1 SGHKS and CDR2 YYEKEE (reference sequence). The CDR3, as DNA: TGTGCCAGCAGCCGAGGTCAGGGAGCGGGTGGAAACACCATATATTTT. Protein sequence: CASSRGQGAGGNTIYF.

The chain uses TRBV7-8 and TRBJ2-7; TRBD1 matches at 8 bases. The J segment lost 3 bases and the V segment lost 5 bases, leaving 3 bases of the junction unmatched. The CDR3 is 13 residues long. Looked up from germline, CDR1 is SGHVS and CDR2 is FQNEAQ. In DNA, the CDR3 is TGTGCCAGCAGCGGGGACAGGAACTACGAGCAGTACTTC. Residues: CASSGDRNYEQYF.

The rearrangement joins TRBV5-6 to TRBJ1-1; D remains ambiguous. CDR1 and CDR2 (germline): SGHDT, YYEEEE. This CDR3 spans 15 amino acids. V was shortened by 0 bases and J by 3 bases, with 12 bases between the two germline ends. The CDR3 protein is CASSLEMEAYTEAFF. As DNA, the CDR3 is TGTGCCAGCAGCTTGGAAATGGAGGCTTACACTGAAGCTTTCTTT.

This sequence joins TRBV18 and TRBJ1-1; tentative D call: TRBD1 (5 bases). The germline V gene has CDR1 KGHSH and CDR2 LQKENI. CDR3 size: 15 residues. V was cut by 3 bases and J by 7 bases, with 18 bases left in between. The CDR3 region has the DNA TGTGCCAGCTCACCTGGGCAGGGCTTAGTAATTGAAGCTTTCTTT. Its protein product is CASSPGQGLVIEAFF.

The CDR3 spells CASSTTGVSTYEQYF. The CDR3 region has the DNA TGTGCCAGCAGCACCACAGGGGTATCAACCTACGAGCAGTACTTC. The V gene is TRBV7-9, the J gene TRBJ2-7; TRBD1 matches at 7 bases. With 5 bases clipped from V and 2 bases from J, the junction kept 9 bases outside the gene matches. This CDR3 region has 15 residues. CDR1 SEHNR and CDR2 FQNEAQ come from the germline V gene (reference sequence).

The count of this clone is one. Here the CDR3 reads CASTRGGMYEQYF. The CDR3 DNA reads as TGCGCCAGCACCCGGGGGGGTATGTACGAGCAGTACTTC. J is TRBJ2-7 and V is TRBV5-1; 8 nucleotides agree with TRBD2. V gave up 6 bases and J gave up 4 bases; unmatched junction bases: 6. Germline CDR1 reads SGHRS; CDR2 reads YFSETQ. The CDR3 is made up of 13 amino acids.

V gene TRBV2 combines with J gene TRBJ1-2; TRBD1 matches at 9 bases. This CDR3 is built from 15 residues. The ends lost 7 bases at V and 3 bases at J; junction bases unmatched: 9. Germline CDR1 SNHLY, CDR2 FYNNEI. The CDR3: CASNKGGQGYYGYTF. The DNA of the CDR3 is TGTGCCAGCAACAAAGGGGGACAGGGCTACTATGGCTACACCTTC.

The rearrangement links TRBV5-8 to TRBJ1-5; 12 nucleotides align to TRBD1. Germline V CDR1 and CDR2: SGHTS, YDEGEE. With 4 bases clipped from V and 2 bases from J, the junction kept 7 bases outside the gene matches. CDR3 length: 17 residues. Here the CDR3 reads CASSLGQGAKGNQPQHF. CDR3 DNA sequence: TGTGCCAGCAGCCTGGGACAGGGGGCTAAGGGCAATCAGCCCCAGCATTTT.

The rearrangement uses TRBV4-2 and TRBJ2-2; D is possibly TRBD2 (6 bases). The V gene's germline CDR1 is LGHNA and CDR2 YNFKEQ. The CDR3 runs to 16 residues. Trimming stripped 3 bases from V and 6 bases from J, with 17 bases between. The CDR3 spells CASSHPGGIMAGELFF. The CDR3 nucleotides read TGTGCCAGCAGCCATCCTGGGGGGATAATGGCCGGGGAGCTGTTTTTT.

The chain is built from TRBV11-2 and TRBJ1-3; no clear D gene. Germline assignment: CDR1 SGHAT and CDR2 FQNNGV. The CDR3 is 14 residues long. Trimming stripped 1 base from V and 2 bases from J, with 6 bases between. The CDR3 loop reads CASSLVETGNTIYF. In DNA, the CDR3 is TGTGCCAGCAGCTTAGTTGAGACTGGAAACACCATATATTTT.

This chain connects TRBV14 to TRBJ2-5, with 8 bases aligning to TRBD1. V trimming: 2 bases; J trimming: 4 bases; junction bases outside the gene matches: 3. This CDR3 contains 14 residues. Germline loops: CDR1 SGHDN, CDR2 FVKESK. The CDR3 coding sequence is TGTGCCAGCAGCCAAAATACAGGGGGAGAGACCCAGTACTTC. Protein product: CASSQNTGGETQYF. The whole variable domain, filled in from reference TRBV14 and TRBJ2-5, reads EAGVTQFPSHSVIEKGQTVTLRCDPISGHDNLYWYRRVMGKEIKFLLHFVKESKQDESGMPNNRFLAERTGGTYSTLKVQPAELEDSGVYFCASSQNTGGETQYFGPGTRLLVL.

J is TRBJ2-3 and V is TRBV2; 9 bases match TRBD2. The CDR3 is 15 amino acids. Per the germline V gene, CDR1 is SNHLY and CDR2 is FYNNEI. V trimming: 4 bases; J trimming: 3 bases; junction bases outside the gene matches: 5. The CDR3 protein is CASSAAGGRTDTQYF. The DNA for the CDR3 is TGTGCCAGCAGTGCGGCGGGGGGGCGGACAGATACGCAGTATTTT.

The genes are TRBV6-5 and TRBJ2-2; 9 nucleotides align to TRBD2. V lost 2 bases to trimming and J lost 6 bases; unmatched junction nucleotides: 7. Per the germline V gene, CDR1 is MNHEY and CDR2 is SVGAGI. CDR3 size: 16 residues. CDR3 protein: CASSYHRGGAPGELFF. DNA of the CDR3: TGTGCCAGCAGTTACCATCGCGGGGGGGCCCCCGGGGAGCTGTTTTTT.

This chain links TRBV28 with TRBJ2-7, with D perhaps matching TRBD1 (7 bases). Looked up from germline, CDR1 is MDHEN and CDR2 is SYDVKM. The V end was cut by 3 bases, the J end by 6 bases, with 15 bases between. This CDR3 is 14 amino acids long. The CDR3 DNA follows: TGTGCCAGCAGTTTTCAGGGGGGTAGCATCGAGCAGTACTTC. Amino acids: CASSFQGGSIEQYF.

The CDR3: CASSTGHETGELFF. The CDR3 DNA reads TGTGCCAGCAGTACTGGACATGAGACCGGGGAGCTGTTTTTT. The V call is TRBV27, the J call TRBJ2-2; D is perhaps TRBD1 (5 bases). The CDR3 has 14 amino acids. With 5 bases removed from V and 5 bases from J, the gap between germline ends came to 12 bases. The V gene's germline CDR1 is MNHEY and CDR2 SMNVEV (reference sequence).

The chain links TRBV6-5 to TRBJ1-1; D not certain. Germline V CDR1 and CDR2: MNHEY, SVGAGI. Deletions cut 5 bases from V and 1 base from J, with 11 bases between. The CDR3 has 14 residues. CDR3 loop: CASSNQRQNTEAFF. The CDR3 DNA reads as TGTGCCAGCAGTAACCAGAGACAGAACACTGAAGCTTTCTTT.

The chain joins TRBV10-3 to TRBJ2-3, with D possibly matching TRBD2 (5 bases). The CDR3 has 13 amino acids. The V end was cut by 8 bases, the J end by 0 bases, with 9 bases between. CDR1 is ENHRY, CDR2 SYGVKD, per germline. CDR3 sequence (DNA): TGTGCCATCCGTCCGGGGAGCACAGATACGCAGTATTTT. Protein: CAIRPGSTDTQYF.

This clone was recorded a few times. The rearrangement joins TRBV28 to TRBJ1-5; 10 positions match TRBD1. This CDR3 has 16 residues. V shed 3 bases and J 2 bases; nucleotides not matched to a gene: 4. The germline gives CDR1 MDHEN, CDR2 SYDVKM. This CDR3 is CASSLGGTGGNQPQHF. The CDR3 coding sequence is TGTGCCAGCAGTTTGGGTGGGACAGGGGGCAATCAGCCCCAGCATTTT. Looking up the rest from reference TRBV28 and TRBJ1-5 gives the full variable domain: DVKVTQSSRYLVKRTGEKVFLECVQDMDHENMFWYRQDPGLGLRLIYFSYDVKMKEKGDIPEGYSVSREKKERFSLILESASTNQTSMYLCASSLGGTGGNQPQHFGDGTRLSIL.

The gene calls are TRBV6-5 and TRBJ1-3; 7 bases fit TRBD1. The CDR3 consists of 14 residues. V lost 2 bases and J lost 7; bases outside the gene matches: 5. Germline lookup yields CDR1 MNHEY and CDR2 SVGAGI. The CDR3 loop reads CASSYNRGSNTIYF. The DNA of the CDR3 is TGTGCCAGCAGTTACAACAGGGGTTCTAACACCATATATTTT.

This chain links TRBV5-6 with TRBJ2-7; 7 bases are shared with TRBD2. The CDR3 spans 14 residues. Germline V gene lookup returns CDR1 SGHDT and CDR2 YYEEEE. Losses at the gene ends were 0 bases for V and 2 bases for J; bases not matched to a gene: 2. The CDR3 DNA sequence: TGTGCCAGCAGCTTGGGCGGGAGCCCCTACGAGCAGTACTTC. Its protein product is CASSLGGSPYEQYF.